The 18 T cell receptor beta chains in this list originate from one sample, sequenced in a study of blood T cells in healthy people across ages. With a J-beta primer mix and a sample-barcoded 5' primer, a second PCR ran roughly 7 to 11 cycles. TCRdb called the 5' RACE reads again in MiXCR, with one record for every CDR3 protein. The top ten hold 6.5% to 8.5% of the sample, which has about 1.4 million distinct CDR3 sequences, 45% to 70% seen once. The sequencing input was blood. These receptors were collected from a man aged 18 to 29 in good health.

In this sample, this clonotype turned up a few times. The V and J genes are TRBV7-6 and TRBJ2-1, with 10 bases lining up with TRBD1. Germline CDR1 and CDR2: SGHVS and FNYEAQ. This CDR3 contains 17 residues. The trim removed 5 bases at V and 6 bases at J, leaving 13 bases unmatched. The CDR3 region is CASSVDRDRGLGNEQFF. For the CDR3, the DNA is TGTGCCAGCAGCGTAGACCGGGACAGGGGTTTGGGCAATGAGCAGTTCTTC.

The sample holds a few counts of this clonotype. V and J are TRBV5-1 and TRBJ2-7, with TRBD1 as a possible D gene (6 bases). V was trimmed by 1 base and J by 3 bases, leaving 11 bases between them. The CDR3 is 14 residues long. CDR1 and CDR2 (germline): SGHRS, YFSETQ. The CDR3 protein is CASSLTQGFYEQYF. In DNA form, the CDR3 reads TGCGCCAGCAGCTTGACACAGGGTTTCTACGAGCAGTACTTC.

This clonotype has a handful of counts. This sequence joins TRBV4-3 and TRBJ2-1; D is unclear. This CDR3 has 16 residues. The germline V gene encodes CDR1 LGHNA and CDR2 YSLEER. Trimming stripped 1 base from V and 5 bases from J, with 15 bases between. The CDR3 protein is CASSQGPGSRNNEQFF. The CDR3 DNA reads as TGCGCCAGCAGCCAAGGTCCTGGGTCGAGGAACAATGAGCAGTTCTTC.

The V call is TRBV3-1, the J call TRBJ2-7; D assignment may be TRBD1 or TRBD2 (5 bases each). Germline V gene sequence: CDR1 LGHDT, CDR2 YNNKEL (reference sequence). The CDR3 runs 15 residues. V shed 4 bases and J shed 0 bases, with 13 bases lying between them. The CDR3 region has the DNA TGTGCCAGCAGCCCTGCGAGAGGGGCCTCCTACGAGCAGTACTTC. Translation gives CASSPARGASYEQYF.

V usage is TRBV6-4 and J usage is TRBJ1-6; tentatively, D is TRBD1 (6 bases). The V gene's germline CDR1 is MRHNA and CDR2 SNTAGT. The CDR3 is 16 amino acids. V gave up 3 bases and J gave up 0 bases, with 9 bases separating them. The CDR3 region is CASSEQGFSYNSPLHF. Written as DNA, the CDR3 is TGTGCCAGCAGTGAACAGGGTTTCTCCTATAATTCACCCCTCCACTTT.

Points on this clonotype: Relative to the germline gene, one junction end is altered; a read error may explain this. The gene calls are TRBV24-1 and TRBJ2-2, with 10 nucleotides matching TRBD1. This CDR3 comprises 16 residues. Looked up from germline, CDR1 is KGHDR and CDR2 is SFDVKD. The CDR3 loop is CATGDPGTGAAGELFF. The CDR3 DNA follows: TGTGCCACCGGTGACCCCGGGACAGGGGCTGCCGGGGAGCTGTTTTTT.

This sequence joins TRBV2 and TRBJ2-1, with D perhaps TRBD1 (5 bases). The CDR3 runs to 19 residues. Germline lookup yields CDR1 SNHLY and CDR2 FYNNEI. The germline V and J ends were trimmed by 0 bases and 7 bases, with 25 bases remaining between them. In DNA form, the CDR3 reads TGTGCCAGCAGTGAAGCGCTTCAGGGCAGGCCGGTACCGCAAAATGAGCAGTTCTTC. Encoded protein: CASSEALQGRPVPQNEQFF.

This clonotype came up a few times. The chain links TRBV9 to TRBJ2-7; 7 nucleotides agree with TRBD1. V was clipped by 2 bases and J by 5 bases; unmatched bases: 7. Per the germline V gene, CDR1 is SGDLS and CDR2 is YYNGEE. This CDR3 region has 14 residues. This CDR3 is CASSVDRVGHEQYF. The CDR3 coding sequence is TGTGCCAGCAGCGTCGACAGGGTAGGCCACGAGCAGTACTTC.

The chain uses TRBV11-2 and TRBJ1-1; D unclear. The CDR3 covers 13 residues. CDR1 and CDR2 (germline): SGHAT, FQNNGV. Trimming removed 1 base from V and 7 bases from J, with 10 bases in between. Here the CDR3 reads CASSLGRGGEAFF. The CDR3, as DNA: TGTGCCAGCAGCTTAGGTAGAGGAGGTGAAGCTTTCTTT.

The chain combines TRBV7-9 with TRBJ2-1; possible D gene TRBD2, 5 bases. The V end lost 5 bases, the J end lost 6 bases, and 11 bases lay between the germline ends. In germline, CDR1 is SEHNR, CDR2 FQNEAQ (reference sequence). This CDR3 contains 13 residues. The CDR3 reads CASSPGLTNEQFF. As DNA, the CDR3 is TGTGCCAGCAGCCCCGGACTTACCAATGAGCAGTTCTTC.

The chain is built from TRBV24-1 and TRBJ1-1; D ambiguous. CDR3 length: 14 residues. Germline CDR1 KGHDR, CDR2 SFDVKD. The V end was cut by 3 bases, the J end by 6 bases, with 13 bases between. The CDR3 coding sequence is TGTGCCACCAGTGATACCGGGGAGGGCCCTGAAGCTTTCTTT. Protein sequence: CATSDTGEGPEAFF.

The gene calls are TRBV6-1 and TRBJ2-7; D remains unclear. The CDR3 runs 12 residues. Looked up from germline, CDR1 is MNHNS and CDR2 is SASEGT. Trimming pared 2 bases from V and 5 bases from J, leaving 7 bases between. The CDR3 nucleotides read TGTGCCAGCAGTGAAATGTCAAACGAGCAGTACTTC. It specifies CASSEMSNEQYF.

V usage is TRBV6-5 and J usage is TRBJ2-1; 11 nucleotides agree with TRBD2. The V and J ends lost 5 bases and 5 bases, in that order; junction bases with no gene match: 5. The germline gives CDR1 MNHEY, CDR2 SVGAGI. This CDR3 has 15 residues. CDR3 DNA sequence: TGTGCCAGCAGTCGGACTAGCGGGCTGAACAATGAGCAGTTCTTC. Translating it yields CASSRTSGLNNEQFF.

A note on this clonotype: This may stem from a read error, because a much larger clone lies one nucleotide away. The chain links TRBV10-3 to TRBJ2-4, with 7 bases lining up with TRBD1. The DNA end is more similar to TRBJ2-7, so the J call may be wrong. This CDR3 region has 13 residues. Germline V lookup: CDR1 ENHRY, CDR2 SYGVKD. CDR3 loop: CAISRGQTYEQYF. CDR3 DNA sequence: TGTGCCATCAGCCGGGGACAGACCTACGAGCAGTACTTC.

The J gene is TRBJ1-2, the V gene TRBV7-8, with D tentatively TRBD1 (6 bases). The CDR3 length is 16 residues. CDR1 is SGHVS, CDR2 FQNEAQ, per germline. V gave up 1 base and J gave up 6 bases, with 18 bases separating them. The CDR3 DNA is TGTGCCAGCAGCTTAGAGGCCGATTACAGGGTCGATGGCTACACCTTC. Amino acid sequence: CASSLEADYRVDGYTF. Drawing the rest from reference TRBV7-8 and TRBJ1-2, the complete variable domain is GAGVSQSPRYKVAKRGQDVALRCDPISGHVSLFWYQQALGQGPEFLTYFQNEAQLDKSGLPSDRFFAERPEGSVSTLKIQRTQQEDSAVYLCASSLEADYRVDGYTFGSGTRLTVV.

The chain employs TRBV10-3 and TRBJ1-2, with 7 bases identical to TRBD1. CDR1 ENHRY and CDR2 SYGVKD come from the germline V gene. This CDR3 spans 15 amino acids. V trimming: 3 bases; J trimming: 2 bases; junction bases outside the gene matches: 6. The CDR3 region has the DNA TGTGCCATCAGTGATACCGGGACAGTAAACTATGGCTACACCTTC. It codes for CAISDTGTVNYGYTF.

The chain uses TRBV5-5 and TRBJ1-5; TRBD1 might be the D (5 bases). The CDR3 contains 15 residues. CDR1 is SGHKS, CDR2 YYEKEE, per germline (reference sequence). V was trimmed by 4 bases and J by 3 bases, leaving 14 bases between them. The CDR3 DNA sequence: TGTGCCAGCAGCGCGGCGGGGGGGTCCAATCAGCCCCAGCATTTT. This codes for CASSAAGGSNQPQHF.

The chain recombines TRBV7-8 with TRBJ2-1; 10 bases are shared with TRBD2. The V and J ends lost 4 bases and 4 bases, in that order; junction bases with no gene match: 4. CDR1 SGHVS and CDR2 FQNEAQ come from the germline V gene. The length of the CDR3 is 15 residues. The CDR3 sequence is CASSSRTSGYNEQFF. Written as DNA, the CDR3 is TGTGCCAGCAGCTCTCGGACTAGCGGATACAATGAGCAGTTCTTC.